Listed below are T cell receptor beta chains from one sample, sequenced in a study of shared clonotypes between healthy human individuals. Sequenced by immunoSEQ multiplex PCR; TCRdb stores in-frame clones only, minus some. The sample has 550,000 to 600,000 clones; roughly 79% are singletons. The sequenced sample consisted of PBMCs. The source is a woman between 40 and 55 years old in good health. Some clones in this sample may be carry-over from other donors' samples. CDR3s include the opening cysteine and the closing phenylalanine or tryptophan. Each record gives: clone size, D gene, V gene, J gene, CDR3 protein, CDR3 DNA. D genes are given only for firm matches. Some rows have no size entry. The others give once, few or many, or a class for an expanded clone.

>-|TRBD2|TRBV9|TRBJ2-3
CASSVLTSGRVDTQYF
TGTGCCAGCAGCGTATTGACTAGCGGGCGGGTGGATACGCAGTATTTT
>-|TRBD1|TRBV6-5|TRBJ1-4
CASSQTGFNEKLFF
TGTGCCAGCAGTCAGACAGGGTTTAATGAAAAACTGTTTTTT
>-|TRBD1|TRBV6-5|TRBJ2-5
CASRDRGETQYF
TGTGCCAGCAGGGACAGGGGGGAGACCCAGTACTTC
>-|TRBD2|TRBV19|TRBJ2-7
CASSTGLAGGRYEQYF
TGTGCCAGTAGTACCGGACTAGCGGGAGGGCGGTACGAGCAGTACTTC
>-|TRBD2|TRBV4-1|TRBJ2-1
CASSRLPGGPNEQFF
TGCGCCAGCAGCCGCCTCCCGGGGGGGCCTAATGAGCAGTTCTTC
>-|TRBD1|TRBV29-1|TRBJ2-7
CSARGASGQPYEQYF
TGCAGCGCTCGGGGAGCATCGGGACAGCCCTACGAGCAGTACTTC
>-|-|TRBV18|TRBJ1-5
CASSPRGDSNQPQHF
TGTGCCAGCTCACCAAGGGGAGATAGCAATCAGCCCCAGCATTTT
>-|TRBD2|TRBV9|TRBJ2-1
CASSVGSSGIYNEQFF
TGTGCCAGCAGCGTAGGCTCTAGCGGAATCTACAATGAGCAGTTCTTC
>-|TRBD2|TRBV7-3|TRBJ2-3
CASSPGRETDTQYF
TGTGCCAGCAGCCCAGGGCGGGAGACAGATACGCAGTATTTT
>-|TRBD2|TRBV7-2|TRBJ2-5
CASSRIAGLTLLETQYF
TGTGCCAGCAGCCGAATAGCGGGACTTACTCTCCTTGAGACCCAGTACTTC
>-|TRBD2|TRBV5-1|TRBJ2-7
CASSLGLAEAYEQYF
TGCGCCAGCAGCTTGGGGCTAGCGGAAGCCTACGAGCAGTACTTC
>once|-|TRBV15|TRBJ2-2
CATSRDRDTADTGELFF
TGTGCCACCAGCAGAGATCGGGACACGGCCGACACCGGGGAGCTGTTTTTT
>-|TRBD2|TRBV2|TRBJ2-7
CASSEELASSYEQYF
TGTGCCAGCAGTGAAGAACTAGCGTCCTCCTACGAGCAGTACTTC
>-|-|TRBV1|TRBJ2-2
CTSSHLQGPTGELFF
TGCACCAGCAGCCACTTACAGGGCCCCACCGGGGAGCTGTTTTTT
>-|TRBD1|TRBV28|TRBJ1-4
CASSRTGGSFGKLFF
TGTGCCAGCAGCCGGACAGGGGGCTCGTTCGGGAAACTGTTTTTT
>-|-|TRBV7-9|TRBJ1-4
CAGHPLKFSQEKLFF
TGTGCCGGTCATCCCCTTAAGTTCTCTCAGGAAAAACTGTTTTTT
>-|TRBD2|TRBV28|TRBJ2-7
CAITSGVTYEQYF
TGTGCAATAACTAGCGGGGTGACCTACGAGCAGTACTTC
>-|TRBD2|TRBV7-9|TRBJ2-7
CASSFGGKGHEQYF
TGTGCCAGCAGCTTCGGGGGGAAAGGGCACGAGCAGTACTTC
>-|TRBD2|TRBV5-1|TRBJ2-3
CASRLAETTDTQYF
TGCGCCAGCAGGCTAGCGGAGACCACAGATACGCAGTATTTT
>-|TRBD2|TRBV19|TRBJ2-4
CASSTPMSGRWNIQYF
TGTGCCAGTAGTACCCCGATGAGCGGGAGGTGGAACATTCAGTACTTC
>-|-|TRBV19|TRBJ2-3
CASSMGTDTQYF
TGTGCCAGTAGTATGGGCACAGATACGCAGTATTTT
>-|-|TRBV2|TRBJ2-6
CASSDTGANVLTF
TGTGCCAGCAGTGATACTGGGGCCAACGTCCTGACTTTC
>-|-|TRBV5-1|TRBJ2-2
CASSFSRERGNTGELFF
TGCGCCAGCAGCTTCAGCCGAGAGAGGGGAAACACCGGGGAACTGTTTTTT
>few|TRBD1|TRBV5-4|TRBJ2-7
CASSRNHGQGYEQYF
TGTGCCAGCAGCAGAAATCATGGACAGGGCTACGAGCAGTACTTC
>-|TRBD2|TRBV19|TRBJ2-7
CASSSGGGAYEQYF
TGTGCCAGTAGTAGTGGCGGGGGGGCATACGAGCAGTACTTC
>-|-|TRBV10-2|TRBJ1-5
CATQEYPGPDSNQPQHF
TGCGCCACCCAAGAATATCCGGGACCGGATAGCAATCAGCCCCAGCATTTT
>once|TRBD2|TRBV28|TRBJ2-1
CASSLLAGGSYNEQFF
TGTGCCAGCAGTTTACTAGCGGGAGGGTCCTACAATGAGCAGTTCTTC
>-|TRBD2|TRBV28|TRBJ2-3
CASSLAGGPRTDTQYF
TGTGCCAGCAGCTTGGCGGGAGGGCCGCGCACAGATACGCAGTATTTT
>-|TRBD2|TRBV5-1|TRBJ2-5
CASSFGLAVNADGETQYF
TGCGCCAGCAGCTTCGGACTAGCGGTGAACGCAGATGGCGAGACCCAGTACTTC
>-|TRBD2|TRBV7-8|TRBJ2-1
CASSSISGSSSDEQFF
TGTGCCAGCAGCTCTATCAGCGGGAGTAGTTCCGATGAGCAGTTCTTC
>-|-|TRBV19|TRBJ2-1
CASSPGGQGKFF
TGTGCCAGTAGTCCCGGGGGGCAGGGGAAGTTCTTC
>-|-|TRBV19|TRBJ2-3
CASSIDRRGNTQYF
TGTGCCAGTAGTATAGATCGCCGGGGAAATACGCAGTATTTT
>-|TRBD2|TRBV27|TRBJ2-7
CASSLGGRGNEQYF
TGTGCCAGCAGTTTAGGCGGGAGAGGAAACGAGCAGTACTTC
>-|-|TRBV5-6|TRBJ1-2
CASSFGGHGYTF
TGTGCCAGCAGCTTTGGCGGTCATGGCTACACCTTC
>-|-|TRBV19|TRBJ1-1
CASKWGAMNTEAFF
TGTGCCAGTAAATGGGGAGCTATGAACACTGAAGCTTTCTTT
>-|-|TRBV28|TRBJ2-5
CASTKGWSGSGETQYF
TGTGCCAGCACCAAAGGTTGGTCGGGTTCCGGAGAGACCCAGTACTTC
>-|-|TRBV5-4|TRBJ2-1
CASSLVGQGGVFDEQFF
TGTGCCAGCAGCTTGGTTGGGCAGGGGGGAGTGTTCGATGAGCAGTTCTTC
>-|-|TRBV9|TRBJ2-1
CASSVDSGSYNEQFF
TGTGCCAGCAGCGTAGACAGCGGGTCCTACAATGAGCAGTTCTTC
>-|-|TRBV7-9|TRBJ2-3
CASSRGPTDTQYF
TGTGCCAGCAGCAGGGGACCCACAGATACGCAGTATTTT
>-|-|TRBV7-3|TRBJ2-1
CASSLTPGNEQFF
TGTGCCAGCAGCTTAACTCCTGGCAATGAGCAGTTCTTC